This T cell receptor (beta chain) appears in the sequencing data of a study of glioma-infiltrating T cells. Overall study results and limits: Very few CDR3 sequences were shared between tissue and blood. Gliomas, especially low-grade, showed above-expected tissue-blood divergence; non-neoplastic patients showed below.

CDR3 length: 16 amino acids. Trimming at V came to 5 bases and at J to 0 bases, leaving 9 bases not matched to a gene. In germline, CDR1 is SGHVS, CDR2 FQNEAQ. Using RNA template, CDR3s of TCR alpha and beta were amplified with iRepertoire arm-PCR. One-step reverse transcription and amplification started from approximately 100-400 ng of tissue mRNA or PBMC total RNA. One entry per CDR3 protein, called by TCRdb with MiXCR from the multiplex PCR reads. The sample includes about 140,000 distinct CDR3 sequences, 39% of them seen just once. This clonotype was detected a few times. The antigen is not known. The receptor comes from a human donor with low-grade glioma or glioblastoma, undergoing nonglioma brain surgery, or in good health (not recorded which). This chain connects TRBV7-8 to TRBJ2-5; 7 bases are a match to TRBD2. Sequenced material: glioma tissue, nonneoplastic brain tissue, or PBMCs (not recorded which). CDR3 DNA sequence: TGTGCCAGCAGCGCCTTCGCGGGAGTTAACCAAGAGACCCAGTACTTC. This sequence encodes CASSAFAGVNQETQYF.